This paragraph covers one T cell receptor beta chain sequence. Some clones are missing from TCRdb's copy, which holds only in-frame ones; the method was immunoSEQ multiplex PCR. Here the sample spans under 140,000 clones, roughly four fifths being singletons. The entry originates in a study of T cell responses to AZD1222 COVID-19 vaccine. With 4 bases removed from V and 0 bases from J, the gap between germline ends came to 22 bases. From germline, CDR1 is MGHRA and CDR2 YSYEKL. The CDR3 spans 20 residues. This sample comprised peripheral blood, obtained on day 0 of AZD1222 vaccination. The gene calls are TRBV4-1 and TRBJ2-6; possible D gene TRBD1, 5 bases. This clonotype originated in an adult in good health. CDR3 amino acids: CASSRGEDRQLTSGANVLTF. CDR3 nucleotides: TGCGCCAGCAGCCGGGGCGAAGACCGACAGCTAACCTCTGGGGCCAACGTCCTGACTTTC.